The 14 T cell receptor beta chains below were found in one sample sequenced in a study of CD8+CD57+ T cells in acquired aplastic anemia. CDR3 and TCR beta VDJ profiling relied on a genomic DNA template. TCRdb reanalysed the reads using MiXCR and keeps one entry per CDR3 protein. This repertoire shows 150,000 to 200,000 distinct CDR3 sequences, about three fifths found once; its top ten account for 35% to 50%. Sequences were obtained from sorted CD4+, CD8+, or CD8+CD57+ T cells (not recorded which) from PBMCs. These receptors all stem from a human donor in good health.

This clonotype was recorded at least ten times. V is TRBV4-2 and J is TRBJ2-1; 11 bases fit TRBD2. CDR3 length: 15 amino acids. V trimming: 0 bases; J trimming: 8 bases; junction bases outside the gene matches: 3. Germline CDR1 is LGHNA and CDR2 is YNFKEQ. The CDR3 here is CASSQDLAGGDEQFF. CDR3 coding DNA: TGTGCCAGCAGCCAAGATCTAGCGGGAGGAGATGAGCAGTTCTTC.

This clonotype was recorded a few times. The junction does not match germline at one end; this may be a read error. V and J are TRBV7-9 and TRBJ1-1; D may be TRBD1 (6 bases). CDR3 length: 14 amino acids. From germline, CDR1 is SEHNR and CDR2 FQNEAQ (reference sequence). This chain's CDR3 is CASSQRQVNTEAFF. CDR3 nucleotides: TGTGCTAGCAGCCAGAGACAGGTGAACACTGAAGCTTTCTTT. Based on the CDR3 plus reference TRBV7-9 and TRBJ1-1, the full variable domain is DTGVSQNPRHKITKRGQNVTFRCDPISEHNRLYWYRQTLGQGPEFLTYFQNEAQLEKSRLLSDRFSAERPKGSFSTLEIQRTEQGDSAMYLCASSQRQVNTEAFFGQGTRLTVV.

This clonotype was seen repeatedly, ten times or more. The rearrangement links TRBV20-1 to TRBJ1-3; D possibly corresponds to TRBD1 (5 bases). In germline, CDR1 is DFQATT, CDR2 SNEGSKA (reference sequence). V gave up 0 bases and J gave up 0 bases, with 15 bases separating them. There are 17 residues in the CDR3. In DNA form, the CDR3 reads TGCAGTGCTAGAGATTTTCAACAGGAACTCTCTGGAAACACCATATATTTT. Translated: CSARDFQQELSGNTIYF.

The chain links TRBV24-1 to TRBJ2-2; D might be TRBD2 (8 bases). In germline, CDR1 is KGHDR, CDR2 SFDVKD. V dropped 8 bases and J dropped 3 bases, with 15 bases sitting between them. This CDR3 has 15 residues. The CDR3 region is CATKRGTDDTGELFF. CDR3 bases: TGTGCCACCAAGCGGGGGACAGATGACACCGGGGAGCTGTTTTTT.

The chain has TRBV9 and TRBJ1-3; weak D call: TRBD1 (5 bases). This CDR3 comprises 17 residues. Trimming took off 3 bases at V and 0 bases at J, with 16 bases between the two ends. Germline values: CDR1 SGDLS, CDR2 YYNGEE. Written as DNA, the CDR3 is TGTGCCAGCAGCGAGGTGCCGGACACGGGCTCTGGAAACACCATATATTTT. Its translation is CASSEVPDTGSGNTIYF. The complete variable domain, with remaining parts taken from reference TRBV9 and TRBJ1-3, reads DSGVTQTPKHLITATGQRVTLRCSPRSGDLSVYWYQQSLDQGLQFLIQYYNGEERAKGNILERFSAQQFPDLHSELNLSSLELGDSALYFCASSEVPDTGSGNTIYFGEGSWLTVV.

This clonotype was detected ten times or more. V and J are TRBV4-2 and TRBJ1-1; weak D call: TRBD1 (5 bases). CDR3 length equals 14 residues. Germline lookup yields CDR1 LGHNA and CDR2 YNFKEQ. V was clipped by 0 bases and J by 3 bases, with 8 bases between them. In DNA form, the CDR3 reads TGTGCCAGCAGCCAAGAGGGGCGGGACACTGAAGCTTTCTTT. Protein: CASSQEGRDTEAFF.

This clonotype was detected only once. V gene TRBV7-2 combines with J gene TRBJ2-1; 8 nucleotides agree with TRBD2. Trimming took 8 bases from V and 9 from J; bases not matched to a gene: 12. Germline assignment: CDR1 SGHTA and CDR2 FQGNSA. This CDR3 region has 14 residues. CDR3 protein: CASSESAGAAEQFF. The CDR3 region has the DNA TGTGCCAGCTCTGAGTCAGCGGGAGCCGCTGAGCAGTTCTTC.

Comments on this clonotype: One end of the junction does not line up with germline, which may come from a read error. CDR3: CASSYRQASTDTRYF. The CDR3 DNA reads as TGTGCCAGCAGCTACCGACAGGCTTCCACAGATACGCGGTATTTT. This sequence joins TRBV7-9 and TRBJ2-3; TRBD1 might be the D (6 bases). The CDR3 is 15 residues long. Germline lookup yields CDR1 SEHNR and CDR2 FQNEAQ (reference sequence).

This clonotype has a count of ten or more. The chain employs TRBV2 and TRBJ2-6; no definite D call. V was pared by 1 base and J by 0 bases, with 13 bases between. Per the germline V gene, CDR1 is SNHLY and CDR2 is FYNNEI. CDR3 length equals 18 residues. The CDR3 DNA reads as TGTGCCAGCAGTGAAGGTCCCCCTGACGACTCTGGGGCCAACGTCCTGACTTTC. Protein product: CASSEGPPDDSGANVLTF.

The rearrangement links TRBV5-6 to TRBJ2-1; the D gene could be TRBD1 or TRBD2 (5 bases each). Trimming took 2 bases from V and 7 from J, leaving 34 bases between them. The CDR3 runs 21 residues. Germline V gives CDR1 SGHDT, CDR2 YYEEEE. CDR3 bases: TGTGCCAGCAGCTTTTTCCGGTATCCGGGGCAAGAGACCTTTACGGGGAATGAGCAGTTCTTC. Its translation is CASSFFRYPGQETFTGNEQFF.

DNA of the CDR3: TGTGCCAGCAGCCAAGAGGAATTGACTAGCGGGAGCTTATGCGAGCAGTACTTC. Translation: CASSQEELTSGSLCEQYF. The chain combines TRBV14 with TRBJ2-7, with TRBD2 identical over 12 bases. Germline V gene sequence: CDR1 SGHDN, CDR2 FVKESK. V lost 0 bases, J lost 6 bases, and 12 bases stayed unmatched. CDR3 length: 18 amino acids.

This clonotype was seen just once. V usage is TRBV7-9 and J usage is TRBJ1-1; D is ambiguous. The V and J ends lost 2 bases and 0 bases respectively, with 13 bases between them. The germline V gene encodes CDR1 SEHNR and CDR2 FQNEAQ (reference sequence). The length of the CDR3 is 16 residues. CDR3 DNA: TGTGCCAGCAGCTTAAGCGGTGGCGGAGTGAACACTGAAGCTTTCTTT. Amino acids: CASSLSGGGVNTEAFF. The full variable domain, in which reference TRBV7-9 and TRBJ1-1 provide the parts outside the CDR3, is DTGVSQNPRHKITKRGQNVTFRCDPISEHNRLYWYRQTLGQGPEFLTYFQNEAQLEKSRLLSDRFSAERPKGSFSTLEIQRTEQGDSAMYLCASSLSGGGVNTEAFFGQGTRLTVV.

The chain combines TRBV19 with TRBJ1-5, with a possible D match to TRBD1 (6 bases). CDR1 and CDR2 (germline): LNHDA, SQIVND (reference sequence). The CDR3 is made up of 15 amino acids. Trimming removed 6 bases at V and 5 bases at J, with 17 bases between. The CDR3 spells CASRPWGGFDQPQHF. The DNA for the CDR3 is TGTGCCAGTAGGCCCTGGGGGGGCTTCGATCAGCCCCAGCATTTT.

This chain joins TRBV29-1 and TRBJ2-7, with TRBD2 identical over 12 bases. V gave up 6 bases and J gave up 3 bases; unmatched junction bases: 3. The CDR3 is 13 amino acids. CDR1 is SQVTM and CDR2 is ANQGSEA in the germline V gene. The CDR3: CSVGLAGRYEQYF. CDR3 nucleotide sequence: TGCAGCGTCGGACTAGCGGGGCGCTACGAGCAGTACTTC.